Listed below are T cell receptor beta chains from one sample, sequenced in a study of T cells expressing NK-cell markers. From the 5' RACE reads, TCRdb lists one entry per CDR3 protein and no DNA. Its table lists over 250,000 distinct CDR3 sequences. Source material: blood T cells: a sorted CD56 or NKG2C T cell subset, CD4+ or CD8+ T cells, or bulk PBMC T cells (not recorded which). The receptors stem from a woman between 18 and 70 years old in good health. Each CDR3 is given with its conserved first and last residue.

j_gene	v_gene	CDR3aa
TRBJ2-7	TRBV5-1	CASSYPLAGVYEQYF
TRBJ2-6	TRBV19	CASSNPSTGANVLTF
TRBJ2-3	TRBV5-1	CASTALAGGRTDTQYF
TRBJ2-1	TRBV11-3	CASSLGSLGAHEQFF
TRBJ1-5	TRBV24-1	CATRFGDRGNQPQHF
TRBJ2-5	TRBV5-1	CASSLENRDPETQYF
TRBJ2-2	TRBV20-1	CSARDAGTSGSIGHTGELFF
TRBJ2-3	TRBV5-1	CASRNTFSDTQYF
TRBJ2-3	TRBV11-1	CASSLAFTSGEGTDTQYF
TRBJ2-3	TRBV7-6	CASSLRGRTDTQYF
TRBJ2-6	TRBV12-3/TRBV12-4	CASSRTGTGANVLTF
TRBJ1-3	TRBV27	CASSATGLRGNTIYF
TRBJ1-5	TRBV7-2	CASSLVGDTLQPQHF
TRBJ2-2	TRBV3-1	CASSQHAITGELFF
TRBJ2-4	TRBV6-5	CASSYSGTGVAKNIQYF
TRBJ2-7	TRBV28	CASSFLETGGYEQYF
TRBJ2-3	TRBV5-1	CASQAARTALSTDTQYF
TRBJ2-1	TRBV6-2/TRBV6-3	CASADTYNEQFF
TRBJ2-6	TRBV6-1	CASNNRVSGANVLTF
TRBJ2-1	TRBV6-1	CASQHRGSSYNEQFF
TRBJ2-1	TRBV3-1	CASSLLWTSGSNEQFF
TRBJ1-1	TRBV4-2	CASMGQKNTEAFF
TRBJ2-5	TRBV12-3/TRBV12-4	CASSLIGQDLQETQYF
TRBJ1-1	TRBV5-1	CASSFGGTRMNTEAFF
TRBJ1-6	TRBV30	CAWSHTSSWALHF
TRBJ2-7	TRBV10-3	CASSGTTTYEQYF
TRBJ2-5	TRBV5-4	CASSLRDRGRETQYF
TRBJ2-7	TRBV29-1	CSVEGGGPRSYEQYF
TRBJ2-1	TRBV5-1	CASVDNYNEQFF
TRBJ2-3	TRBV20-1	CSARRRTDTQYF
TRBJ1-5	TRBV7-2	CASSLGGAHNQPQHF
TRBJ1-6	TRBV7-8	CASSFLQGGSPLHF
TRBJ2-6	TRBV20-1	CSAPGTVRSGANVLTF
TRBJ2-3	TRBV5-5	CASSTGHRTDTQYF
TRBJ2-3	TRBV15	CATSRGPSLDTQYF
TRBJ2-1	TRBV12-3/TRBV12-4	CASSLGKGTSVYNEQFF
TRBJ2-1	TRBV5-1	CASMGTGNYNEQFF
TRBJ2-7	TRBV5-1	CASSVEGYEQYF
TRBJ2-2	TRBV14	CASSQAGMYTGELFF
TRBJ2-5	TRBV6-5	CASSFLTPGGRTQYF
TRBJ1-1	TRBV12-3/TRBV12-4	CASSQFRSEAFF
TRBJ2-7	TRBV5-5	CASSLGSLAESGLEQYF
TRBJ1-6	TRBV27	CASKPRDSKNSPLHF
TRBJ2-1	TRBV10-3	CAISDSGTGDEQFF
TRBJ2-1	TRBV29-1	CSALAGHPYNEQFF
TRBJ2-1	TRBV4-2	CASSQEASKANEQFF
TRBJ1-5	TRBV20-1	CSAKAWGAGNQPQHF
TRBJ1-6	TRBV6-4	CASSALSAGNSPLHF
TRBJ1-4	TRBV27	CASSLWRGDEKLFF
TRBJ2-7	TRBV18	CASSPQGHYYEQYF
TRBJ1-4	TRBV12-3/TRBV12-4	CASSWGTVNEKLFF
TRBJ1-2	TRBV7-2	CASSPMDRGYGGYTF
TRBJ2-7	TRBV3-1	CASSHSSPRVYEQYF
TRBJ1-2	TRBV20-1	CSANRGQMRGYTF